The 7 T cell receptor beta chains below come from one sample, sequenced in a study of cytomegalovirus exposure and HLA in healthy donors (dated by TCRdb to 2015 to 2018). The library came from the immunoSEQ multiplex PCR assay. The multiplex PCR relied on a mix of 60 forward primers for TCR Vbeta segments and 13 reverse primers for TCR Jbeta segments. TCRdb took this table from immuneACCESS and kept in-frame rearrangements with V and J called. Such tables lack part of the clones; where checked against another copy, unresolved V genes explain under half of the gap, and the rest is unexplained. Across this sample there are under 200,000 clones, with 70% to 80% seen only once. Together, the top ten hold around 2.3% of the sample. Material for sequencing was PBMCs. The receptor set was obtained from a man between 50 and 59 years old in good health and CMV-seropositive.

The gene calls are TRBV23-1 and TRBJ1-1; D is perhaps TRBD1 (5 bases). TRBV23-1 is an ORF for which the function is uncertain. V dropped 3 bases and J dropped 4 bases, with 21 bases sitting between them. The CDR3 is 17 residues long. The CDR3, as DNA: TGCGCCAGCAGTCACAAACGTAAGCAGGGAAGACGCACTGAAGCTTTCTTT. As protein: CASSHKRKQGRRTEAFF.

This chain links TRBV29-1 with TRBJ1-4, with 10 bases that match TRBD1. CDR3 length: 14 amino acids. V dropped 5 bases and J dropped 8; count of bases not matched to a gene: 8. The V gene's germline CDR1 is SQVTM and CDR2 ANQGSEA. The CDR3 sequence: CSVSRDRGVEKLFF. The DNA for the CDR3 is TGCAGCGTTTCCCGGGACAGGGGAGTAGAAAAACTGTTTTTT.

This rearrangement joins TRBV11-2 to TRBJ1-1, with 7 bases matching TRBD1. Germline V gives CDR1 SGHAT, CDR2 FQNNGV. V shed 3 bases and J 8 bases; nucleotides not matched to a gene: 24. The CDR3 totals 19 residues. CDR3 DNA: TGTGCCAGCAGCTTTGGGAAACAGGGGACGCGGCTGAGGATGATCGAAGCTTTCTTT. This gives the protein CASSFGKQGTRLRMIEAFF.

The J gene is TRBJ1-5, the V gene TRBV7-2; TRBD1 matches at 7 bases. The germline V gene encodes CDR1 SGHTA and CDR2 FQGNSA. The CDR3 contains 16 residues. With 5 bases clipped from V and 7 bases from J, the junction kept 14 bases outside the gene matches. CDR3 amino acids: CASSQSGQVGSQPQHF. CDR3 sequence (DNA): TGTGCCAGCAGCCAATCAGGACAGGTAGGAAGCCAGCCCCAGCATTTT.

The V call is TRBV4-3, the J call TRBJ2-7; 8 bases map to TRBD1. J lost 6 bases, V lost 3 bases, and 4 bases had no gene match. In germline, CDR1 is LGHNA, CDR2 YSLEER. This CDR3 comprises 13 residues. This CDR3 is CASSQEQGGEQYF. CDR3 nucleotide sequence: TGCGCCAGCAGCCAGGAACAGGGGGGCGAGCAGTACTTC.

This chain connects TRBV6-1 to TRBJ1-2; tentatively, D is TRBD1 (6 bases). CDR3 length: 13 residues. With 0 bases removed from V and 8 bases from J, the gap between germline ends came to 10 bases. Germline V gene sequence: CDR1 MNHNS, CDR2 SASEGT. Here the CDR3 DNA reads TGTGCCAGCAGTGAAGCAGGGGGAAAGGGCTACACCTTC. Encoded protein: CASSEAGGKGYTF.

The genes are TRBV7-9 and TRBJ1-1; D remains unclear. Germline V CDR1 and CDR2: SEHNR, FQNEAQ (reference sequence). The CDR3 covers 15 residues. With 1 base removed from V and 7 bases from J, the gap between germline ends came to 16 bases. CDR3 coding DNA: TGTGCCAGCAGCTTAGGAGGCCAGTCCTTGAGTGAAGCTTTCTTT. This gives the protein CASSLGGQSLSEAFF.